This T cell receptor beta chain was captured by sequencing in a study of T-cell memory formation after mild COVID-19. As for the study in general: Largely, TCR clusters stayed within a single donor. The study, taken as a whole, reports: Contracting clones from day 15 to 85 showed balanced CD4/CD8; later expanders favored CD4+.

CDR1 and CDR2 from the germline V gene are KGHSH and LQKENI. This CDR3 comprises 14 residues. After removal of 6 bases from V and 0 bases from J, the junction contained 3 bases not matched to a gene. This clonotype was detected only a few times. What it binds is unknown. The authors produced TCR alpha and TCR beta cDNA libraries with sample barcodes and UMIs by 5'RACE using constant-segment primers. Using its own MiXCR run on the 5' RACE reads, TCRdb lists one record per CDR3 protein. The data show some 210,000 distinct CDR3 sequences, under 30% seen once. The chain joins TRBV18 to TRBJ1-1; 8 nucleotides line up with TRBD1. The specimen was PBMCs or a T cell subset sorted from them (not recorded which). The sequence was obtained from an adult woman who had mild COVID-19 (a few samples of this study predate the infection). Cell type and time point are not known. The CDR3 nucleotides are TGTGCCAGCTCTACGACAGGGGTGAACACTGAAGCTTTCTTT. This sequence encodes CASSTTGVNTEAFF.